The clone carrying this TCR beta chain was observed at least ten times. The antigen is undetermined. This entry comes from a study of molecular identifiers for immune sequencing clone quantification. Study conclusions and caveats: One cell's worth of spiked Jurkat TCR RNA was reportedly detectable among one million naive cells.

With V trimmed by 1 base and J by 9 bases, 9 bases remained unmatched. This CDR3 region has 16 residues. CDR1 SGDLS and CDR2 YYNGEE come from the germline V gene. Naive CD8 T cells, phenotype CD8+CD4-CCR7+CD45RA+, were sorted. TCRdb passed the PCR reads through MiXCR, listing each CDR3 protein once. In the table there are 350,000 or so distinct CDR3 sequences, about a fifth of which are singletons. The sequenced sample consisted of naive CD8+ T cells from blood, with Jurkat cell RNA spiked in. Indicated subset: FACS-sorted CD8+CD4-CCR7+CD45RA+ naive T cells. The V and J genes are TRBV9 and TRBJ2-1; 11 bases are a match to TRBD1. The receptor comes from a human donor in good health. Some libraries in this study had Jurkat cell RNA spiked in. The CDR3 nucleotides are TGTGCCAGCAGCGTATGGGACAGGGGGTTTTACGGTGAGCAGTTCTTC. This encodes CASSVWDRGFYGEQFF.